These 30 T cell receptor beta chains were sequenced from one sample in a study of regulatory T cells in long-lasting Graves disease. Time point noted: newly diagnosed GD, antithyroid drugs for less than 3 months. From PBMCs, RNA was extracted and then used to make the TCR library. Combining iRepertoire HTBI primers with Arm-PCR of CDR3 regions, the authors built TCR beta libraries. TCRdb reprocessed the multiplex PCR reads via MiXCR and lists one record per CDR3 protein. The sample holds fewer than 650,000 distinct CDR3 sequences; 16% are singletons and the top ten take 12%. Separately, the same data were catalogued under a study of T cells in Graves' hyperthyroidism and ophthalmopathy.

This specimen consisted of peripheral blood mononuclear cells (PBMCs), obtained at new diagnosis, from a patient treated with antithyroid drugs. The receptors shown here come from a young man with Graves disease.

This clonotype has a count of ten or more. This rearrangement joins TRBV12-3 or TRBV12-4 to TRBJ1-2; possible D gene TRBD1, 5 bases. V lost 7 bases to trimming and J lost 4 bases, with 19 bases between them. This CDR3 contains 15 residues. CDR3 DNA sequence: TGTGCCAGCACGTCCAGGGCGGACGGCAGCTATGGCTACACCTTC. Encoded protein: CASTSRADGSYGYTF.

The gene calls are TRBV24-1 and TRBJ2-1, with D unresolved. Germline V gives CDR1 KGHDR, CDR2 SFDVKD. V gave up 2 bases and J gave up 8 bases, with 12 bases separating them. CDR3 size: 14 residues. CDR3 loop: CATSDWLQADEQFF. Written as DNA, the CDR3 is TGTGCCACCAGTGATTGGCTCCAGGCCGATGAGCAGTTCTTC.

This clonotype was counted a few times. The J gene is TRBJ2-7, the V gene TRBV14; D ambiguous. Deletions cut 0 bases from V and 2 bases from J, with 11 bases between. The CDR3 has 15 residues. CDR1 is SGHDN and CDR2 is FVKESK in the germline V gene. In DNA form, the CDR3 reads TGTGCCAGCAGCCAAGACACGGGTCCCACCTACGAGCAGTACTTC. The encoded protein is CASSQDTGPTYEQYF.

V is TRBV4-1 and J is TRBJ2-7, with D perhaps TRBD1 (6 bases). Germline V gene data show CDR1 as MGHRA and CDR2 as YSYEKL. CDR3 size: 15 residues. V lost 0 bases and J lost 2, with 11 bases in between. CDR3 in amino acids: CASSQEAPGAYEQYF. The DNA of the CDR3 is TGCGCCAGCAGCCAAGAGGCACCAGGGGCCTACGAGCAGTACTTC.

V usage is TRBV6-9 and J usage is TRBJ1-2; D is unclear. The CDR3 extends over 11 amino acids. The V and J ends lost 3 bases and 6 bases respectively, with 5 bases between them. CDR1 is MNHGY and CDR2 is SVAAGI in the germline V gene. The CDR3 reads CASSYKDGYTF. The CDR3 DNA reads TGTGCCAGCAGTTACAAGGATGGCTACACCTTC.

On this clonotype: Germline is not matched at one junction end, which may reflect a read error. The chain combines TRBV2 with TRBJ1-6, with unresolved D. The CDR3 length is 15 residues. CDR1 SNHLY and CDR2 FYNNEI come from the germline V gene. CDR3 residues: CASYRESSYNSLLHF. CDR3 coding DNA: TGTGCCAGCTATCGTGAAAGCTCCTATAATTCACTCCTCCACTTT.

Many counts were recorded for this clonotype. The chain is built from TRBV30 and TRBJ2-3; D unclear. V was pared by 4 bases and J by 0 bases, with 2 bases between. The CDR3 has 11 amino acids. Germline V gene sequence: CDR1 GTSNPN, CDR2 SVGIG (reference sequence). The CDR3 DNA follows: TGTGCCTGGATTAGCACAGATACGCAGTATTTT. Amino acid sequence: CAWISTDTQYF.

This rearrangement joins TRBV29-1 to TRBJ2-5, with D possibly being TRBD2 (7 bases). Trimming stripped 3 bases from V and 5 bases from J, with 13 bases between. This CDR3 is built from 13 residues. Germline CDR1 SQVTM, CDR2 ANQGSEA. The CDR3 nucleotides are TGCAGCGTTGAGCCAGGGAGGGGGGAGACCCAGTACTTC. It translates to CSVEPGRGETQYF.

This clonotype has a handful of counts. The chain carries TRBV5-6 and TRBJ2-1, with D possibly matching TRBD2 (6 bases). The V end lost 4 bases, the J end lost 9 bases, and 14 bases lay between the germline ends. Germline CDR1 SGHDT, CDR2 YYEEEE. There are 13 residues in the CDR3. The CDR3 spells CASSMGDFPEQFF. The DNA of the CDR3 is TGTGCCAGCAGCATGGGGGACTTTCCTGAGCAGTTCTTC.

J is TRBJ1-1 and V is TRBV5-1, with D possibly TRBD1 on 6 matching bases. Trimming took off 5 bases at V and 6 bases at J, with 17 bases between the two ends. This CDR3 is built from 14 residues. Per germline, CDR1 SGHRS and CDR2 YFSETQ. The CDR3 DNA follows: TGCGCCAGCAGGCTAGCCTCAGGGGTACCTGAAGCTTTCTTT. This codes for CASRLASGVPEAFF.

This clonotype turned up a few times. The chain employs TRBV5-4 and TRBJ2-1; no clear D. From germline, CDR1 is SGHNT and CDR2 YYREEE (reference sequence). The CDR3 consists of 13 residues. V was cut by 0 bases and J by 10 bases, with 11 bases left in between. This chain's CDR3 is CASSLGTLKEQFF. DNA for the CDR3: TGTGCCAGCAGCTTGGGAACCCTAAAAGAGCAGTTCTTC.

This clonotype was counted between two and nine times. This rearrangement joins TRBV10-1 to TRBJ2-1, with 8 nucleotides matching TRBD2. CDR1 WNHNN and CDR2 SYGVQD come from the germline V gene (reference sequence). V lost 5 bases to trimming and J lost 0 bases; unmatched junction nucleotides: 6. This CDR3 contains 16 residues. DNA of the CDR3: TGCGCCAGCAGTCGACTAGCGCGAAGCTCCTACAATGAGCAGTTCTTC. The encoded protein is CASSRLARSSYNEQFF.

A few counts support this clonotype. The rearrangement joins TRBV5-1 to TRBJ2-5, with 8 bases that match TRBD2. The trim removed 7 bases at V and 5 bases at J, leaving 13 bases unmatched. The CDR3 sequence is 15 residues long. The germline CDR1 and CDR2 sequences are SGHRS and YFSETQ. Written as DNA, the CDR3 is TGCGCCAGCTCGACCGGGACTAGTGCTTTGGAGACCCAGTACTTC. Protein: CASSTGTSALETQYF.

The chain employs TRBV7-8 and TRBJ2-1, with 13 positions matching TRBD2. CDR3 length: 22 residues. Germline V gives CDR1 SGHVS, CDR2 FQNEAQ. V lost 1 base and J lost 5; bases outside the gene matches: 20. CDR3 DNA sequence: TGTGCCAGCAGCTTAGGTAGGGTCGGACTAGCGGGAGTATCGGGACAACACAATGAGCAGTTCTTC. Protein: CASSLGRVGLAGVSGQHNEQFF. The complete variable domain, with remaining parts taken from reference TRBV7-8 and TRBJ2-1, reads GAGVSQSPRYKVAKRGQDVALRCDPISGHVSLFWYQQALGQGPEFLTYFQNEAQLDKSGLPSDRFFAERPEGSVSTLKIQRTQQEDSAVYLCASSLGRVGLAGVSGQHNEQFFGPGTRLTVL.

This clonotype was picked up many times. The V gene is TRBV3-1, the J gene TRBJ2-5, with 9 bases identical to TRBD2. CDR1 LGHDT and CDR2 YNNKEL come from the germline V gene (reference sequence). The CDR3 runs to 16 residues. V dropped 2 bases and J dropped 4; count of bases not matched to a gene: 8. Here the CDR3 DNA reads TGTGCCAGCAGCCAAATAGCGGGAGCGTTTCGAGAGACCCAGTACTTC. It translates to CASSQIAGAFRETQYF.

The chain has TRBV7-6 and TRBJ2-3; possible D gene TRBD2, 5 bases. V was cut by 0 bases and J by 1 base, with 8 bases left in between. The germline CDR1 and CDR2 sequences are SGHVS and FNYEAQ. This CDR3 region has 15 residues. This CDR3 reads CASSLAGSGTDTQYF. The CDR3 region has the DNA TGTGCCAGCAGCTTAGCAGGGAGCGGCACAGATACGCAGTATTTT.

This clonotype was seen at least ten times. The chain joins TRBV2 to TRBJ1-2; D may be TRBD1 (5 bases). Germline V gene lookup returns CDR1 SNHLY and CDR2 FYNNEI. The CDR3 contains 14 residues. V was trimmed by 3 bases and J by 5 bases, leaving 13 bases between them. This CDR3 reads CASSDQGLLYGYTF. In DNA form, the CDR3 reads TGTGCCAGCAGTGATCAGGGATTACTTTATGGCTACACCTTC.

This clonotype was observed many times. This rearrangement joins TRBV20-1 to TRBJ2-5; 7 bases line up with TRBD1. The length of the CDR3 is 13 residues. Trimming took 5 bases from V and 2 from J; bases not matched to a gene: 5. Per germline, CDR1 DFQATT and CDR2 SNEGSKA (reference sequence). CDR3 DNA: TGCAGTGCTCCTCCAGGGGGACAAGAGACCCAGTACTTC. It is translated as CSAPPGGQETQYF.

Remarks on this clonotype: One end of the junction does not line up with germline, which may come from a read error. The chain has TRBV11-2 and TRBJ2-3, with TRBD2 matching over 10 bases. The CDR3 consists of 18 residues. Germline CDR1 reads SGHAT; CDR2 reads FQNNGV. The CDR3 bases are TGTGCCAGCAGCTTGCCCCTGCGAGCGGGAGGGCCGGGGGATACGCAATATTTT. Residues: CASSLPLRAGGPGDTQYF.

The sample holds many counts of this clonotype. The CDR3 sequence is CSALGQAGGAFF. DNA of the CDR3: TGCAGTGCTCTAGGACAGGCTGGTGGAGCTTTCTTT. The V and J genes are TRBV20-1 and TRBJ1-1; the match to TRBD1 covers 7 bases. V shed 5 bases, J shed 10 bases, and the junction held 10 bases outside the gene matches. The CDR3 extends over 12 amino acids. CDR1 and CDR2 (germline): DFQATT, SNEGSKA (reference sequence).

This clonotype was counted many times. The chain couples TRBV12-3 or TRBV12-4 to TRBJ2-3; 12 bases line up with TRBD2. The end of the DNA fits TRBJ2-7 better, so the J call may be wrong. The CDR3 consists of 15 residues. Here the CDR3 reads CASSLYRTSGTEQYF. CDR3 DNA sequence: TGTGCCAGCAGTTTGTACCGGACTAGCGGGACCGAGCAGTACTTC.

This clonotype was observed many times. The J gene is TRBJ2-1, the V gene TRBV27; maybe TRBD1 (6 bases). Per germline, CDR1 MNHEY and CDR2 SMNVEV (reference sequence). The CDR3 totals 13 residues. Trimming stripped 2 bases from V and 11 bases from J, with 13 bases between. CDR3 loop: CASSLEAGTKQFF. Here the CDR3 DNA reads TGTGCCAGCAGTTTAGAGGCCGGGACAAAGCAGTTCTTC.

CDR3 amino acids: CASSRSSGRVYEQYF. In nucleotides, the CDR3 is TGCGCCAGCAGCCGATCTAGCGGGAGGGTTTACGAGCAGTACTTC. The rearrangement uses TRBV4-1 and TRBJ2-7; TRBD2 aligns across 12 bases. The CDR3 extends over 15 amino acids. Per the germline V gene, CDR1 is MGHRA and CDR2 is YSYEKL. V shed 4 bases, J shed 4 bases, and the junction held 5 bases outside the gene matches.

Only a few counts were recorded for this clonotype. The V and J genes are TRBV5-1 and TRBJ2-3, with TRBD2 matching 14 bases. The closer fit of TRBJ2-7 to the DNA end suggests the J call may be wrong. The CDR3 contains 21 residues. Germline loops: CDR1 SGHRS, CDR2 YFSETQ. The CDR3 DNA sequence: TGCGCCAGCAGCGCCGGAGCCGGGACTAGCGGGAGTGGATCGAGCTCCTACGAGCAGTACTTC. Protein sequence: CASSAGAGTSGSGSSSYEQYF.

Ten or more counts support this clonotype. The chain uses TRBV7-9 and TRBJ2-3; D is perhaps TRBD1 (5 bases). The V and J ends lost 5 bases and 4 bases respectively, with 16 bases between them. Germline loops: CDR1 SEHNR, CDR2 FQNEAQ (reference sequence). The CDR3 consists of 15 residues. The CDR3 DNA sequence: TGTGCCAGCAGCCCCAAAGGGGAATTTGCAGATACGCAGTATTTT. The encoded protein is CASSPKGEFADTQYF.

This clonotype was observed a handful of times. The rearrangement joins TRBV29-1 to TRBJ1-2, with TRBD1 as a possible D gene (5 bases). This CDR3 spans 14 amino acids. The V end lost 1 base, the J end lost 5 bases, and 14 bases lay between the germline ends. CDR1 and CDR2 (germline): SQVTM, ANQGSEA. The DNA of the CDR3 is TGCAGCGTTGAAGTGCAGGGACGGAATTATGGCTACACCTTC. This codes for CSVEVQGRNYGYTF.

This clonotype was observed at least ten times. The rearrangement uses TRBV28 and TRBJ1-6; D might be TRBD1 (6 bases). Germline loops: CDR1 MDHEN, CDR2 SYDVKM. CDR3 size: 18 residues. V dropped 6 bases and J dropped 0 bases, with 18 bases sitting between them. The CDR3 DNA is TGTGCCAGCAGAAGGACAGAGGAGGTGTTCTCCTATAATTCACCCCTCCACTTT. The encoded protein is CASRRTEEVFSYNSPLHF.

Concerning this clonotype: This may be a read error, as it is one base from a much larger clone. V gene TRBV7-6 combines with J gene TRBJ2-5; 9 bases fit TRBD1. Trimming removed 4 bases from V and 6 bases from J; junction bases left unmatched: 6. Germline assignment: CDR1 SGHVS and CDR2 FNYEAQ. This CDR3 comprises 14 residues. The CDR3 sequence: CASSSGTGRQTQYF. The CDR3 nucleotides read TGTGCCAGCAGCTCCGGGACAGGGAGGCAGACCCAGTACTTC.

With respect to this clonotype: This may come from a read error, since a much larger clone is one base off. This chain connects TRBV6-1 to TRBJ2-7; TRBD2 is a possible D gene (5 bases). The V gene's germline CDR1 is MNHNS and CDR2 SASEGT. V lost 7 bases and J 4 bases, leaving 11 bases between the germline ends. The CDR3 is 12 amino acids. In DNA form, the CDR3 reads TGTGCCAGCACTGCGGGCAAATACGAGCAGTACTTC. As protein: CASTAGKYEQYF.

On this clonotype: The junction departs from germline at one end; a sequencing error may be responsible. The chain recombines TRBV7-7 with TRBJ2-5; tentative D call: TRBD1 (5 bases). The CDR3 spans 14 residues. Germline CDR1 reads SSHAT; CDR2 reads FNYEAQ (reference sequence). CDR3 protein: CASSPGYGQETQYF. CDR3 sequence (DNA): TGTGCTAGCAGCCCAGGGTACGGTCAAGAGACCCAGTACTTC. Full variable domain (outside the CDR3, taken from reference TRBV7-7 and TRBJ2-5): GAGVSQSPRYKVTKRGQDVTLRCDPISSHATLYWYQQALGQGPEFLTYFNYEAQPDKSGLPSDRFSAERPEGSISTLTIQRTEQRDSAMYRCASSPGYGQETQYFGPGTRLLVL.